The 24 T cell receptor beta chains listed next were all sequenced from one sample in a study of blood T cell repertoires in COVID-19. TCRdb's copy holds only in-frame clones and misses some; the assay was immunoSEQ multiplex PCR. The table includes roughly 25,000 clones, around 87% detected once. Input material: peripheral blood. Receptors were obtained from a man in his fifties with active COVID-19.

This sequence joins TRBV20-1 and TRBJ1-1, with a weak D call TRBD1 (6 bases). The CDR3 length is 16 residues. The V end lost 3 bases, the J end lost 4 bases, and 21 bases lay between the germline ends. The germline CDR1 and CDR2 sequences are DFQATT and SNEGSKA (reference sequence). The DNA of the CDR3 is TGCAGTGCTAGTCCCGGGGGGCGCGGGAGGGGCACTGAAGCTTTCTTT. Translating gives CSASPGGRGRGTEAFF.

Points on this clone: At one end the junction does not follow the germline gene, possibly because of a read error. This chain uses TRBV19 with TRBJ2-5; 10 bases line up with TRBD1. The CDR3 has 15 residues. Germline V CDR1 and CDR2: LNHDA, SQIVND (reference sequence). The CDR3 reads CANSIRTGGQETQYF. CDR3 sequence (DNA): TGTGCCAATAGTATACGGACAGGGGGCCAAGAGACCCAGTACTTC.

The gene calls are TRBV6-5 and TRBJ2-6; 7 bases align to TRBD1. Looked up from germline, CDR1 is MNHEY and CDR2 is SVGAGI. The V and J ends lost 6 bases and 2 bases, in that order; junction bases with no gene match: 4. The CDR3 contains 15 residues. As DNA, the CDR3 is TGTGCCAGCAGCTCTACAGGGGCTGGGGCCAACGTCCTGACTTTC. It encodes CASSSTGAGANVLTF.

V and J are TRBV7-2 and TRBJ2-2; D remains ambiguous. Trimming left V 4 bases short and J 0 bases short, with 6 bases between. The germline CDR1 and CDR2 sequences are SGHTA and FQGNSA. CDR3 size: 14 residues. The CDR3 DNA sequence: TGTGCCAGCAGCTCGTCTTCGAACACCGGGGAGCTGTTTTTT. Translation: CASSSSSNTGELFF.

The chain carries TRBV28 and TRBJ1-1; D is unresolved. The germline V gene has CDR1 MDHEN and CDR2 SYDVKM. This CDR3 has 11 residues. The V gene lost 3 bases and the J gene lost 8 bases, with 7 bases spanning the gap. Here the CDR3 DNA reads TGTGCCAGCAGTTTTTCAGTGGAAGCTTTCTTT. Its protein product is CASSFSVEAFF.

The chain couples TRBV30 to TRBJ2-1; 8 bases agree with TRBD1. With V trimmed by 3 bases and J by 1 base, 8 bases remained unmatched. Germline-derived CDR1 and CDR2 are GTSNPN and SVGIG (reference sequence). The CDR3 extends over 16 amino acids. DNA for the CDR3: TGTGCCTGGAGAACAAGGGACAGGCAATCCTACAATGAGCAGTTCTTC. Translation gives CAWRTRDRQSYNEQFF.

The V call is TRBV2, the J call TRBJ2-1, with 10 positions matching TRBD1. This CDR3 is 16 amino acids long. The V segment lost 7 bases and the J segment 4 bases; nucleotides outside the gene matches: 10. From germline, CDR1 is SNHLY and CDR2 FYNNEI. CDR3 amino acids: CASTAGVDRGYNEQFF. Here the CDR3 DNA reads TGTGCCAGCACGGCGGGGGTGGACAGGGGGTACAATGAGCAGTTCTTC.

This chain connects TRBV11-2 to TRBJ2-7; 10 nucleotides match TRBD1. This CDR3 has 16 amino acids. V was clipped by 3 bases and J by 3 bases; unmatched bases: 8. From germline, CDR1 is SGHAT and CDR2 FQNNGV. CDR3 DNA: TGTGCCAGCAGCTTGGGCACCGGGACAGGGGTCTACGAGCAGTACGTC. Translating gives CASSLGTGTGVYEQYV.

The genes are TRBV27 and TRBJ2-6; no reliable D call. Deletions cut 4 bases from V and 4 bases from J, with 14 bases between. The germline CDR1 and CDR2 sequences are MNHEY and SMNVEV (reference sequence). The CDR3 has 16 residues. As DNA, the CDR3 is TGTGCCAGCAGTTCCCCGGTGAGCGCGGGGGCCAACGTCCTGACTTTC. Amino acid sequence: CASSSPVSAGANVLTF.

The CDR3 DNA follows: TGCGCCAGCAGTCGGGGAACAGGGTCAAACACTGAAGCTTTCTTT. The encoded protein is CASSRGTGSNTEAFF. The chain is built from TRBV10-1 and TRBJ1-1; a possible D gene is TRBD1 (6 bases). The CDR3 is 15 amino acids. V was clipped by 5 bases and J by 2 bases, with 15 bases between them. CDR1 and CDR2 (germline): WNHNN, SYGVQD (reference sequence).

The chain employs TRBV5-4 and TRBJ1-4; weak D call: TRBD1 (5 bases). Trimming removed 0 bases from V and 6 bases from J, with 12 bases in between. The CDR3 contains 15 residues. CDR1 and CDR2 from the germline V gene are SGHNT and YYREEE (reference sequence). The CDR3 DNA is TGTGCCAGCAGCTTGGCCGGGGAGGGGTATGAAAAACTGTTTTTT. Its protein is CASSLAGEGYEKLFF.

The J gene is TRBJ1-1, the V gene TRBV28; no reliable D call. The CDR3 consists of 13 residues. CDR1 and CDR2 from the germline V gene are MDHEN and SYDVKM. V shed 5 bases and J shed 3 bases, with 10 bases lying between them. CDR3: CASSPRFHTEAFF. CDR3 bases: TGTGCCAGCAGTCCCCGGTTTCACACTGAAGCTTTCTTT. The full variable domain, completed using reference TRBV28 and TRBJ1-1, is DVKVTQSSRYLVKRTGEKVFLECVQDMDHENMFWYRQDPGLGLRLIYFSYDVKMKEKGDIPEGYSVSREKKERFSLILESASTNQTSMYLCASSPRFHTEAFFGQGTRLTVV.

This sequence joins TRBV11-2 and TRBJ2-3; D is perhaps TRBD2 (6 bases). Trimming stripped 6 bases from V and 2 bases from J, with 15 bases between. The germline V gene has CDR1 SGHAT and CDR2 FQNNGV. This CDR3 is 15 amino acids long. CDR3 sequence reads: CASRICGNLTDTQYF. In DNA, the CDR3 is TGTGCCAGCAGGATTTGCGGGAACCTCACAGATACGCAGTATTTT.

The J gene is TRBJ2-7, the V gene TRBV19; possibly TRBD2 for D (7 bases). This CDR3 is 15 amino acids long. Germline V CDR1 and CDR2: LNHDA, SQIVND (reference sequence). V gave up 2 bases and J gave up 0 bases, with 11 bases separating them. The CDR3 DNA is TGTGCCAGTAGTATAATGGCGGGGGCCTCCTACGAGCAGTACGTC. Translating gives CASSIMAGASYEQYV.

The CDR3 spells CASSSLGRLGTDTQYF. The CDR3 nucleotides read TGTGCCAGCAGTTCCCTAGGGAGATTAGGCACAGATACGCAGTATTTT. The J gene is TRBJ2-3, the V gene TRBV6-5, with D possibly matching TRBD2 (5 bases). V lost 4 bases, J lost 1 base, and 15 bases lay in between. Germline CDR1 MNHEY, CDR2 SVGAGI. This CDR3 contains 16 residues.

This chain joins TRBV6-2 or TRBV6-3 and TRBJ2-7, with TRBD2 matching 10 bases. Germline V gene sequence: CDR1 MNHEY, CDR2 SVGEGT. This CDR3 is built from 15 residues. V trimming: 6 bases; J trimming: 3 bases; junction bases outside the gene matches: 8. CDR3 in DNA: TGTGCCAGCAGCAGAAGCGGGAGGGCCTACTACGAGCAGTACGTC. Protein product: CASSRSGRAYYEQYV.

The V and J genes are TRBV5-1 and TRBJ2-5; 12 nucleotides align to TRBD2. With V trimmed by 4 bases and J by 5 bases, 6 bases remained unmatched. The CDR3 length is 15 residues. Germline CDR1 SGHRS, CDR2 YFSETQ. The CDR3 loop is CASSRTSGVKETQYF. As DNA, the CDR3 is TGCGCCAGCAGCCGGACTAGCGGGGTAAAGGAGACCCAGTACTTC.

The rearrangement joins TRBV3-1 (or the pseudogene TRBV3-2) to TRBJ2-1; no clear D gene. This CDR3 has 15 residues. Germline CDR1 LGHDT, CDR2 YNNKEL (reference sequence). The V end lost 5 bases, the J end lost 1 base, and 12 bases lay between the germline ends. CDR3 sequence (DNA): TGTGCCAGCAGCGCCTCAGGCTCTTCCTACAATGAGCAGTTCTTC. Its translation is CASSASGSSYNEQFF.

This clone was recorded a few times. The chain recombines TRBV27 with TRBJ2-7; 8 bases agree with TRBD1. V dropped 0 bases and J dropped 1; count of bases not matched to a gene: 2. The germline V gene encodes CDR1 MNHEY and CDR2 SMNVEV (reference sequence). The CDR3 consists of 15 residues. The CDR3 coding sequence is TGTGCCAGCAGTTTATCGGACAGGGATTCCTACGAGCAGTACTTC. Amino acid sequence: CASSLSDRDSYEQYF.

This clone was found once. The chain couples TRBV4-3 to TRBJ2-1; TRBD1 matches 8 bases. CDR3 length: 15 amino acids. Germline values: CDR1 LGHNA, CDR2 YSLEER. V lost 4 bases, J lost 3 bases, and 5 bases stayed unmatched. For the CDR3, the DNA is TGCGCCAGCAGCCCGGACAGGGTAGGCTACAATGAGCAGTTCTTC. This sequence encodes CASSPDRVGYNEQFF.

The chain employs TRBV18 and TRBJ2-7, with D maybe TRBD2 (5 bases). The CDR3 has 13 amino acids. Trimming removed 5 bases at V and 0 bases at J, with 8 bases between. Germline values: CDR1 KGHSH, CDR2 LQKENI. In DNA, the CDR3 is TGTGCCAGCTCAGCGGGCGTCTCCTACGAGCAGTACGTC. Translated, it gives CASSAGVSYEQYV.

The chain recombines TRBV2 with TRBJ1-6; TRBD1 aligns across 9 bases. From germline, CDR1 is SNHLY and CDR2 FYNNEI. The CDR3 loop spans 14 amino acids. J lost 6 bases, V lost 7 bases, and 4 bases had no gene match. The chain's CDR3 is CASNRDRANSPLHF. DNA of the CDR3: TGTGCCAGCAATCGGGACAGGGCTAATTCACCCCTCCACTTT.

The V call is TRBV12-3 or TRBV12-4, the J call TRBJ2-3; D is perhaps TRBD1 (5 bases). The V and J ends lost 6 bases and 4 bases respectively, with 11 bases between them. The CDR3 is made up of 13 amino acids. CDR3 nucleotides: TGTGCCAGCAGGTCAAAAGGGGCAGATACGCAGTATTTT. It yields the protein CASRSKGADTQYF.

This chain links TRBV6-5 with TRBJ1-6, with D possibly being TRBD1 (6 bases). The CDR3 totals 15 residues. The germline V gene encodes CDR1 MNHEY and CDR2 SVGAGI. Deletions cut 3 bases from V and 1 base from J, with 7 bases between. Here the CDR3 DNA reads TGTGCCAGCAGTTATCAGGGGTCCTATAATTCACCCCTCCACTTT. This translates into CASSYQGSYNSPLHF.